These T cell receptor beta chains were read from a single sample in a study of T-cell memory formation after mild COVID-19. TCRdb reprocessed the 5' RACE reads via MiXCR and lists one record per CDR3 protein. The table includes 350,000 to 500,000 distinct CDR3 sequences, around 22% detected once. Sequencing was carried out using PBMCs or a T cell subset sorted from them (not recorded which). These TCRs come from an adult woman who had mild COVID-19 (a few samples of this study predate the infection). Cell type and time point are not known. Each CDR3 is given with its conserved first and last residue. D genes are given only for firm matches. Some rows have no size entry. The others give once, few or many, or a class for an expanded clone.

J gene: TRBJ2-7
clone size: NA
D gene: TRBD2
V gene: TRBV24-1
CDR3 protein: CATSLSGRSYEQYF
CDR3 DNA: TGTGCCACCAGTCTTAGCGGGAGATCCTACGAGCAGTACTTC

J gene: TRBJ1-1
clone size: few
D gene: TRBD1
V gene: TRBV7-9
CDR3 protein: CASSATRTGTSAFF
CDR3 DNA: TGTGCCAGCAGCGCAACCAGGACAGGGACCTCTGCTTTCTTT

J gene: TRBJ1-2
clone size: few
D gene: NA
V gene: TRBV12-3/TRBV12-4
CDR3 protein: CASSPFTGRTEGFYGYTF
CDR3 DNA: TGTGCCAGCAGTCCCTTTACAGGGAGGACCGAAGGCTTCTATGGCTACACCTTC

J gene: TRBJ1-1
clone size: NA
D gene: NA
V gene: TRBV20-1
CDR3 protein: CRVRDVGTEAFF
CDR3 DNA: TGCAGGGTGAGGGACGTGGGCACTGAAGCTTTCTTT

J gene: TRBJ1-5
clone size: few
D gene: TRBD1
V gene: TRBV12-3/TRBV12-4
CDR3 protein: CASSLWAGGVQPQHF
CDR3 DNA: TGTGCCAGCAGTTTATGGGCAGGGGGCGTTCAGCCCCAGCATTTT

J gene: TRBJ2-3
clone size: few
D gene: NA
V gene: TRBV9
CDR3 protein: CASSVDQAADTQYF
CDR3 DNA: TGTGCCAGCAGCGTAGATCAGGCGGCAGATACGCAGTATTTT

J gene: TRBJ2-6
clone size: NA
D gene: TRBD1
V gene: TRBV12-3/TRBV12-4
CDR3 protein: CASRRGTGNSGANVLTF
CDR3 DNA: TGTGCCAGCAGGCGCGGGACAGGGAATTCTGGGGCCAACGTCCTGACTTTC

J gene: TRBJ2-7
clone size: NA
D gene: NA
V gene: TRBV4-2
CDR3 protein: CASSQDADLFEQYF
CDR3 DNA: TGTGCCAGCAGCCAAGACGCTGATCTTTTCGAGCAGTACTTC

J gene: TRBJ2-1
clone size: few
D gene: TRBD1
V gene: TRBV24-1
CDR3 protein: CATGQGFNEQFF
CDR3 DNA: TGTGCCACCGGACAGGGTTTCAATGAGCAGTTCTTC

J gene: TRBJ2-6
clone size: many
D gene: NA
V gene: TRBV6-5
CDR3 protein: CASSYGVSGANVLTF
CDR3 DNA: TGTGCCAGCAGTTACGGCGTCTCCGGGGCCAACGTCCTGACTTTC

J gene: TRBJ1-6
clone size: NA
D gene: TRBD1
V gene: TRBV2
CDR3 protein: CASSGTGFNSPLHF
CDR3 DNA: TGTGCCAGCAGTGGGACAGGGTTTAATTCACCCCTCCACTTT

J gene: TRBJ2-2
clone size: NA
D gene: TRBD2
V gene: TRBV6-1
CDR3 protein: CASKGERGITGELFF
CDR3 DNA: TGTGCCAGCAAAGGGGAGCGGGGGATAACCGGGGAGCTGTTTTTT

J gene: TRBJ1-1
clone size: NA
D gene: NA
V gene: TRBV12-3/TRBV12-4
CDR3 protein: CASSLNRHSEAFF
CDR3 DNA: TGTGCCAGCAGTCTAAACAGGCACTCGGAAGCTTTCTTT

J gene: TRBJ1-1
clone size: NA
D gene: TRBD1
V gene: TRBV18
CDR3 protein: CASSPRDRGLNTEAFF
CDR3 DNA: TGTGCCAGCTCACCCCGGGACAGGGGCCTGAACACTGAAGCTTTCTTT

J gene: TRBJ2-7
clone size: NA
D gene: NA
V gene: TRBV7-2
CDR3 protein: CASSSWERDDYEQYF
CDR3 DNA: TGTGCCAGCAGCTCTTGGGAACGGGACGACTACGAGCAGTACTTC

J gene: TRBJ2-1
clone size: NA
D gene: TRBD2
V gene: TRBV20-1
CDR3 protein: CSARDLAGGDQSPTEHPYNEQFF
CDR3 DNA: TGCAGTGCTAGAGACCTAGCGGGAGGGGACCAATCCCCGACGGAACATCCGTACAATGAGCAGTTCTTC

J gene: TRBJ1-1
clone size: few
D gene: TRBD1
V gene: TRBV12-3/TRBV12-4
CDR3 protein: CASTDGTGRTEAFF
CDR3 DNA: TGTGCCAGCACCGACGGGACAGGGCGGACTGAAGCTTTCTTT

J gene: TRBJ1-2
clone size: NA
D gene: NA
V gene: TRBV6-1
CDR3 protein: CASSGADRLYGYTF
CDR3 DNA: TGTGCCAGCAGTGGCGCCGACAGGCTCTATGGCTACACCTTC

J gene: TRBJ1-5
clone size: NA
D gene: NA
V gene: TRBV7-9
CDR3 protein: CASSLGSANQPQHF
CDR3 DNA: TGTGCCAGCAGCTTAGGCAGCGCCAATCAGCCCCAGCATTTT

J gene: TRBJ2-3
clone size: few
D gene: NA
V gene: TRBV4-1
CDR3 protein: CASSQAVRGPTDTQYF
CDR3 DNA: TGCGCCAGCAGCCAAGCGGTGCGGGGGCCCACAGATACGCAGTATTTT

J gene: TRBJ2-5
clone size: few
D gene: NA
V gene: TRBV5-6
CDR3 protein: CASSRMGGGEETQYF
CDR3 DNA: TGTGCCAGCAGCCGTATGGGGGGGGGCGAAGAGACCCAGTACTTC

J gene: TRBJ2-3
clone size: NA
D gene: NA
V gene: TRBV21-1
CDR3 protein: CASSKGKSGGPTDTQYF
CDR3 DNA: TGTGCCAGCAGCAAAGGTAAAAGCGGAGGGCCCACAGATACGCAGTATTTT

J gene: TRBJ1-1
clone size: NA
D gene: NA
V gene: TRBV3-1
CDR3 protein: CASSQDQRLRGSGSTEAFF
CDR3 DNA: TGTGCCAGCAGCCAAGATCAACGGCTGCGGGGATCGGGATCCACTGAAGCTTTCTTT

J gene: TRBJ2-7
clone size: NA
D gene: TRBD1
V gene: TRBV24-1
CDR3 protein: CATAIGMTGGYEQYF
CDR3 DNA: TGTGCCACCGCCATCGGTATGACAGGGGGGTACGAGCAGTACTTC

J gene: TRBJ2-5
clone size: NA
D gene: NA
V gene: TRBV21-1
CDR3 protein: CASSKFRPEGRETQYF
CDR3 DNA: TGTGCCAGCAGCAAATTTCGGCCGGAGGGTCGAGAGACCCAGTACTTC

J gene: TRBJ2-5
clone size: few
D gene: NA
V gene: TRBV5-1
CDR3 protein: CASSLATGVEETQYF
CDR3 DNA: TGCGCCAGCAGCTTGGCCACAGGAGTAGAAGAGACCCAGTACTTC

J gene: TRBJ1-1
clone size: NA
D gene: NA
V gene: TRBV7-9
CDR3 protein: CASRSDGVNTEAFF
CDR3 DNA: TGTGCCAGCAGATCCGACGGAGTGAACACTGAAGCTTTCTTT

J gene: TRBJ1-2
clone size: NA
D gene: NA
V gene: TRBV29-1
CDR3 protein: CSVWAVYGYTF
CDR3 DNA: TGCAGCGTCTGGGCCGTCTATGGCTACACCTTC

J gene: TRBJ2-5
clone size: NA
D gene: NA
V gene: TRBV20-1
CDR3 protein: CSARGETQYF
CDR3 DNA: TGCAGTGCTAGAGGGGAGACCCAGTACTTC

J gene: TRBJ1-1
clone size: NA
D gene: NA
V gene: TRBV9
CDR3 protein: CASSARTNTEAFF
CDR3 DNA: TGTGCCAGCAGCGCACGGACGAACACTGAAGCTTTCTTT

J gene: TRBJ2-7
clone size: many
D gene: TRBD2
V gene: TRBV7-2
CDR3 protein: CASSKTSGSSGYEQYF
CDR3 DNA: TGTGCCAGCAGCAAGACTAGCGGGTCCTCCGGGTACGAGCAGTACTTC

J gene: TRBJ2-7
clone size: NA
D gene: NA
V gene: TRBV30
CDR3 protein: CAWSVGKQQYF
CDR3 DNA: TGTGCCTGGAGTGTGGGGAAACAGCAGTACTTC

J gene: TRBJ2-2
clone size: NA
D gene: TRBD1
V gene: TRBV6-2/TRBV6-3
CDR3 protein: CASSYGQGGDTGELFF
CDR3 DNA: TGTGCCAGCAGTTACGGACAGGGGGGCGACACCGGGGAGCTGTTTTTT

J gene: TRBJ2-5
clone size: NA
D gene: NA
V gene: TRBV7-7
CDR3 protein: CASSSLSPPETQYF
CDR3 DNA: TGTGCTAGCAGCTCTCTGAGTCCCCCGGAGACCCAGTACTTC

J gene: TRBJ1-1
clone size: few
D gene: NA
V gene: TRBV12-3/TRBV12-4
CDR3 protein: CASSWFAGEVEAFF
CDR3 DNA: TGTGCCAGCAGTTGGTTCGCAGGGGAGGTTGAAGCTTTCTTT

J gene: TRBJ1-2
clone size: NA
D gene: TRBD1
V gene: TRBV3-1
CDR3 protein: CASSPTGGGYGYTF
CDR3 DNA: TGTGCCAGCAGCCCGACAGGGGGCGGCTATGGCTACACCTTC

J gene: TRBJ2-6
clone size: NA
D gene: NA
V gene: TRBV5-1
CDR3 protein: CASSLEVRAGANVLTF
CDR3 DNA: TGCGCCAGCAGCTTGGAGGTCAGGGCTGGGGCCAACGTCCTGACTTTC

J gene: TRBJ2-1
clone size: few
D gene: NA
V gene: TRBV20-1
CDR3 protein: CSAKGLAEGYEQFF
CDR3 DNA: TGCAGTGCTAAAGGCTTAGCGGAGGGGTATGAGCAGTTCTTC

J gene: TRBJ1-1
clone size: NA
D gene: NA
V gene: TRBV29-1
CDR3 protein: CSILGGGNTEAFF
CDR3 DNA: TGCAGCATCCTTGGGGGAGGGAACACTGAAGCTTTCTTT

J gene: TRBJ2-4
clone size: few
D gene: NA
V gene: TRBV5-5
CDR3 protein: CASSLGLNPNIQYF
CDR3 DNA: TGTGCCAGCAGCTTGGGTTTGAATCCAAACATTCAGTACTTC

J gene: TRBJ1-4
clone size: few
D gene: NA
V gene: TRBV5-1
CDR3 protein: CASGNNEKLFF
CDR3 DNA: TGCGCCAGCGGCAATAATGAAAAACTGTTTTTT

J gene: TRBJ2-7
clone size: NA
D gene: NA
V gene: TRBV30
CDR3 protein: CAWSAGAGEQYF
CDR3 DNA: TGTGCCTGGAGTGCAGGGGCGGGCGAGCAGTACTTC

J gene: TRBJ2-7
clone size: NA
D gene: NA
V gene: TRBV7-9
CDR3 protein: CASSSWTGSYEQYF
CDR3 DNA: TGTGCCAGCAGCTCCTGGACTGGTTCCTACGAGCAGTACTTC

J gene: TRBJ2-5
clone size: few
D gene: NA
V gene: TRBV12-3/TRBV12-4
CDR3 protein: CASSPGGMYQETQYF
CDR3 DNA: TGTGCCAGCAGTCCGGGTGGGATGTACCAAGAGACCCAGTACTTC